What follows are 14 T cell receptor beta chains derived from one specimen sequenced in a study of cytomegalovirus exposure and HLA in healthy donors (dated by TCRdb to 2016 to 2017). The library relied on the immunoSEQ multiplex PCR assay. TCRdb holds this immuneACCESS table with in-frame rearrangements only. Some clones are missing; in checked studies, unresolved V genes explain under half, and the rest has no known cause. The table for this sample lists 150,000 to 200,000 clones; roughly 80% of them were counted only once. 2% to 2.5% of the sample comes from the top ten. The sequenced sample consisted of PBMCs. These receptors all stem from a man aged 25-45 years in good health and CMV-seropositive.

V gene TRBV11-2 combines with J gene TRBJ1-4, with D perhaps TRBD1 (5 bases). The CDR3 extends over 17 amino acids. The V and J ends lost 1 base and 0 bases respectively, with 12 bases between them. The germline V gene has CDR1 SGHAT and CDR2 FQNNGV. CDR3 protein: CASSLAREDATNEKLFF. CDR3 DNA: TGTGCCAGCAGCTTAGCCAGGGAAGATGCAACTAATGAAAAACTGTTTTTT.

The V call is TRBV7-2, the J call TRBJ2-5; 9 nucleotides match TRBD1. V dropped 6 bases and J dropped 5; count of bases not matched to a gene: 10. Germline lookup yields CDR1 SGHTA and CDR2 FQGNSA. CDR3 length: 15 residues. The CDR3 DNA is TGTGCCAGCAGTACTACGGGACAGGGAATCGAGACCCAGTACTTC. It specifies CASSTTGQGIETQYF.

V gene TRBV6-6 combines with J gene TRBJ2-1; 7 nucleotides align to TRBD1. Germline trimming cut 6 bases from V and 8 bases from J; bases unmatched to any gene: 16. This CDR3 contains 16 residues. Germline values: CDR1 MNHNY, CDR2 SVGAGI (reference sequence). The CDR3 region is CASRGLGQTNGDEQFF. CDR3 DNA sequence: TGTGCCAGCAGGGGATTGGGACAGACAAATGGGGATGAGCAGTTCTTC.

As regards this clone: A junction end diverges from the germline sequence, so it may reflect a read error. This rearrangement joins TRBV7-7 to TRBJ2-5; 9 bases align to TRBD2. Germline V gene data show CDR1 as SSHAT and CDR2 as FNYEAQ (reference sequence). The CDR3 has 15 amino acids. The CDR3 is CASSLTSGLRETQYF. CDR3 in DNA: TGTGCTAGCAGCTTGACTAGCGGCCTCCGAGAGACCCAGTACTTC.

The J gene is TRBJ1-6, the V gene TRBV13; the match to TRBD1 covers 7 bases. Unmatched junction bases numbered 8, after V lost 0 bases and J lost 9 bases. The CDR3 consists of 16 residues. The V gene's germline CDR1 is PRHDT and CDR2 FYEKMQ (reference sequence). CDR3 nucleotide sequence: TGTGCCAGCAGCTTAGGAAGGGGGCTTCGAGTTTCACCCCTCCACTTT. Translation gives CASSLGRGLRVSPLHF.

The gene calls are TRBV6-4 and TRBJ2-3; TRBD1 agrees at 7 bases. Germline-derived CDR1 and CDR2 are MRHNA and SNTAGT. This CDR3 has 14 residues. J gave up 0 bases and V 5 bases, and 2 bases lay outside the gene matches. This CDR3 reads CASSTGQSTDTQYF. The CDR3 nucleotides read TGTGCCAGCAGTACGGGACAGAGCACAGATACGCAGTATTTT.

This chain joins TRBV21-1 and TRBJ1-2; the table gives TRBD1 as D, unverified against the DNA. TRBV21-1 is termed a pseudogene. This CDR3 is built from 16 residues. CDR3 nucleotide sequence: TGTGCCAGCACCAACTTCATATGGACAGGGACGTATGGCTACACCTTC. This codes for CASTNFIWTGTYGYTF.

This chain uses TRBV4-1 with TRBJ1-5, with D maybe TRBD1 (6 bases). CDR1 is MGHRA, CDR2 YSYEKL, per germline. This CDR3 spans 15 amino acids. V gave up 3 bases and J gave up 0 bases, with 9 bases separating them. CDR3 in DNA: TGCGCCAGCAGCCAGACAGGTTATAGCAATCAGCCCCAGCATTTT. Its translation: CASSQTGYSNQPQHF.

For this clone: Other nucleotide sequences in the sample specify the same CDR3. J is TRBJ2-3 and V is TRBV4-3; possibly TRBD1 for D (6 bases). Trimming left V 0 bases short and J 2 bases short, with 9 bases between. Germline lookup yields CDR1 LGHNA and CDR2 YSLEER. The CDR3 covers 15 residues. The CDR3 coding sequence is TGCGCCAGCAGCCAAGAACAGGGAGACACAGATACGCAGTATTTT. The encoded protein is CASSQEQGDTDTQYF.

CDR3: CASRAPGTQYF. CDR3 nucleotides: TGTGCCAGCAGGGCCCCGGGTACGCAGTATTTT. The J gene is TRBJ2-3, the V gene TRBV6-5; no clear D gene. The V end was cut by 6 bases, the J end by 8 bases, with 9 bases between. CDR1 and CDR2 from the germline V gene are MNHEY and SVGAGI. CDR3 length: 11 residues.

The chain carries TRBV19 and TRBJ1-2; 9 positions agree with TRBD1. Germline assignment: CDR1 LNHDA and CDR2 SQIVND (reference sequence). CDR3 length: 15 residues. J gave up 2 bases and V 3 bases, and 4 bases lay outside the gene matches. CDR3 in amino acids: CASSMTGGTNYGYTF. DNA for the CDR3: TGTGCCAGTAGTATGACAGGGGGAACCAACTATGGCTACACCTTC.

The chain joins TRBV7-2 to TRBJ1-5; 7 nucleotides line up with TRBD1. V shed 5 bases and J 4 bases; nucleotides not matched to a gene: 8. In germline, CDR1 is SGHTA, CDR2 FQGNSA. This CDR3 has 15 residues. CDR3 bases: TGTGCCAGCAGCAACGTGGGACAGCGTAATCAGCCCCAGCATTTT. This translates into CASSNVGQRNQPQHF.

There are a few counts of this clone. This chain connects TRBV27 to TRBJ1-5, with D uncertain. V lost 5 bases and J 1 base, leaving 6 bases between the germline ends. Germline V gene lookup returns CDR1 MNHEY and CDR2 SMNVEV (reference sequence). The length of the CDR3 is 13 residues. CDR3 region: CASSPSSNQPQHF. The CDR3 region has the DNA TGTGCCAGCAGTCCTTCGAGCAATCAGCCCCAGCATTTT.

The chain combines TRBV19 with TRBJ1-5, with D possibly TRBD1 on 5 matching bases. There are 15 residues in the CDR3. Germline assignment: CDR1 LNHDA and CDR2 SQIVND (reference sequence). The V and J ends lost 5 bases and 0 bases respectively, with 11 bases between them. CDR3 sequence: CASSYRGLSNQPQHF. In DNA form, the CDR3 reads TGTGCCAGTAGTTACCGGGGACTTAGCAATCAGCCCCAGCATTTT.